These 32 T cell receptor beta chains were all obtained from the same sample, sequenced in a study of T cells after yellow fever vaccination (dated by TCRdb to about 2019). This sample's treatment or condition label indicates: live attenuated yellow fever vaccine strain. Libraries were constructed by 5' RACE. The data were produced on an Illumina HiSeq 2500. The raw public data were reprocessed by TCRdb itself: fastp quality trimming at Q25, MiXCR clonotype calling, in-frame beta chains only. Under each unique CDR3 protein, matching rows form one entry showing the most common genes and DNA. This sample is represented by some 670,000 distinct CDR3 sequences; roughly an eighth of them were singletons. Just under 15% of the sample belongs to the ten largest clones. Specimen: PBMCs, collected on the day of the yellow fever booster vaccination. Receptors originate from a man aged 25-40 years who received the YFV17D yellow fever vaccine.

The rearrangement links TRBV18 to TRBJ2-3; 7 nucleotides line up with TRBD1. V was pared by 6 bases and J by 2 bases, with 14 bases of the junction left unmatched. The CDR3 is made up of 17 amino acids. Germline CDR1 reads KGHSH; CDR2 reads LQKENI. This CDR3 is CASSPGRDRADTDTQYF. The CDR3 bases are TGTGCCAGCTCCCCGGGGCGTGACAGGGCCGACACAGATACGCAGTATTTT.

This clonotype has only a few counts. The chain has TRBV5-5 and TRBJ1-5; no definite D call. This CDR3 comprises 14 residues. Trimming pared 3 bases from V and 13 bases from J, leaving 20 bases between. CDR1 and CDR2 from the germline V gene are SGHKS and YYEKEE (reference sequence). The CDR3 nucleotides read TGTGCCAGCAGCTCGAGCTCCGGGTTTTTGGGTCAGCATTTT. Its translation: CASSSSSGFLGQHF.

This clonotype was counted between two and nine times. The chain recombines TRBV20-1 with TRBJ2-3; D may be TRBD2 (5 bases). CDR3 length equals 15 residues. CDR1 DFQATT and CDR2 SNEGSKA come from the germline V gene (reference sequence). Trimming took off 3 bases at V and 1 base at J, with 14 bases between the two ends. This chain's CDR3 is CSASPAGSRTDTQYF. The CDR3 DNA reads TGCAGTGCTAGCCCGGCGGGTTCTCGCACAGATACGCAGTATTTT.

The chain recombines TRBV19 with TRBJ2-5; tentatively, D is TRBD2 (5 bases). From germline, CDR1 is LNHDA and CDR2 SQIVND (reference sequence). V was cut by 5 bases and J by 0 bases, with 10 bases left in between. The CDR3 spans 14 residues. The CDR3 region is CASSGERNQETQYF. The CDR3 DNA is TGTGCCAGTAGTGGCGAGCGGAACCAAGAGACCCAGTACTTC.

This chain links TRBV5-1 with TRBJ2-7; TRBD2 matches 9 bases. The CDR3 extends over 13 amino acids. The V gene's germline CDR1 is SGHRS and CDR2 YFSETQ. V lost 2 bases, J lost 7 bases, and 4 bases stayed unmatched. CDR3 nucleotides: TGCGCCAGCAGCTTACTAGCGGGCAAAGAGCAGTACTTC. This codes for CASSLLAGKEQYF.

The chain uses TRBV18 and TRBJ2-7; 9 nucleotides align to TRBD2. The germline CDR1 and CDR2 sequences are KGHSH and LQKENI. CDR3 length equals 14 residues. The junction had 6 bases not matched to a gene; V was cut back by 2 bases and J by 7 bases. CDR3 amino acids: CASSPASGTEEQYF. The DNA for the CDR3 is TGTGCCAGCTCACCAGCTAGCGGGACGGAGGAGCAGTACTTC.

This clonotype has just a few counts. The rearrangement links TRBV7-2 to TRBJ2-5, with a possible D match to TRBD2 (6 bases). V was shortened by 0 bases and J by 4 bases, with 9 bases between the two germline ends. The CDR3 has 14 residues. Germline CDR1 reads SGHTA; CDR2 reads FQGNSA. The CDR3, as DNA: TGTGCCAGCAGCTTAGCGTTGCGGGGAGAGACCCAGTACTTC. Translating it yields CASSLALRGETQYF.

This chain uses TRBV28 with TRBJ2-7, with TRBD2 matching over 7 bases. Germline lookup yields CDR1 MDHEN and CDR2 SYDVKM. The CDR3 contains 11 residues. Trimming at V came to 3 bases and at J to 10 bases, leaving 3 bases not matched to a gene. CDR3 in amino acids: CASSLGEGQYF. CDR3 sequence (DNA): TGTGCCAGCAGTTTGGGGGAGGGCCAGTACTTC.

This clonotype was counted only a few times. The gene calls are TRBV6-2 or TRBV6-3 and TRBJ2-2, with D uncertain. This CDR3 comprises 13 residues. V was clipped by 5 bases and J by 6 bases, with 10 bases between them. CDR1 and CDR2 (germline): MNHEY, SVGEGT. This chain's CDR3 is CASSRRVAGELFF. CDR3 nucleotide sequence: TGTGCCAGCAGTCGCCGAGTGGCCGGGGAGCTGTTTTTT.

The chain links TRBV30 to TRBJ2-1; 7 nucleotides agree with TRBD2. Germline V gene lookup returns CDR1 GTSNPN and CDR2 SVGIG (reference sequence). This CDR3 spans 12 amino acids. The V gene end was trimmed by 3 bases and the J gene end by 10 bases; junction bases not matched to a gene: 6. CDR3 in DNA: TGTGCCTGGAGGGATAGCGGGCGGGAGCAGTTCTTC. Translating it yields CAWRDSGREQFF.

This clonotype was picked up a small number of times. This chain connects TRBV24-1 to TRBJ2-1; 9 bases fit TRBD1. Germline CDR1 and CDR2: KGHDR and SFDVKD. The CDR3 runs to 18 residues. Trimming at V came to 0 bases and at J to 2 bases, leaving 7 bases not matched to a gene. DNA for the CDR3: TGTGCCACCAGTGATTTGCCTCTGGGACAGGGACCCTACAATGAGCAGTTCTTC. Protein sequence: CATSDLPLGQGPYNEQFF.

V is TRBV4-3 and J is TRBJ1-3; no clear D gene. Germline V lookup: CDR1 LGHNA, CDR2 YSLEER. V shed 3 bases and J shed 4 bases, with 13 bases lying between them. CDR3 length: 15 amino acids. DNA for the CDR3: TGCGCCAGCAGCCACCGCGGAACCATGGGAAACACCATATATTTT. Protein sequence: CASSHRGTMGNTIYF.

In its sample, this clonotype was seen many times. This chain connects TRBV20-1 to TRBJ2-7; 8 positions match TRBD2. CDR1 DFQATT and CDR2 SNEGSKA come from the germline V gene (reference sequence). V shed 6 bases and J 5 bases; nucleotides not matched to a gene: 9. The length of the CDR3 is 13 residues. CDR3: CSAWNSGKDEQYF. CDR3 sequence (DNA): TGCAGTGCGTGGAATAGCGGGAAGGACGAGCAGTACTTC.

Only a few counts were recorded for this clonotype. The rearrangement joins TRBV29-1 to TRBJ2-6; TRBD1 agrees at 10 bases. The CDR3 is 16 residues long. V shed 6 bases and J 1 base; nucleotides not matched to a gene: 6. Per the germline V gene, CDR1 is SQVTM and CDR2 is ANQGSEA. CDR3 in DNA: TGCAGCGTCCCGACAGGGGGCGTTTCTGGGGCCAACGTCCTGACTTTC. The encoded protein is CSVPTGGVSGANVLTF.

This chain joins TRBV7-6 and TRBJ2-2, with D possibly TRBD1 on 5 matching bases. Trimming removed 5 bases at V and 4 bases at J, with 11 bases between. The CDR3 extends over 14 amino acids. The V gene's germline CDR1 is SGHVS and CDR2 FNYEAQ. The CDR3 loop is CASSPQGPTGELFF. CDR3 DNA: TGTGCCAGCAGCCCCCAGGGTCCCACCGGGGAGCTGTTTTTT.

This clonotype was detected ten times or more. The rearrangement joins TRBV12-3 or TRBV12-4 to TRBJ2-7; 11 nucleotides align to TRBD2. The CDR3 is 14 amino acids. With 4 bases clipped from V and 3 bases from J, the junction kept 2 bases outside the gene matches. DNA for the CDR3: TGTGCCAGCAGTTCACTAGCGGGAGACTACGAGCAGTACTTC. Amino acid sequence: CASSSLAGDYEQYF.

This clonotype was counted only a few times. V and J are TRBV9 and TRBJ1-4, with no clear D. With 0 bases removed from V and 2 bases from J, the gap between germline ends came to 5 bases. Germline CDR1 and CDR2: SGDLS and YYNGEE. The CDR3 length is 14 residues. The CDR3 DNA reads TGTGCCAGCAGCGTAGACCCTACTAATGAAAAACTGTTTTTT. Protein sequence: CASSVDPTNEKLFF.

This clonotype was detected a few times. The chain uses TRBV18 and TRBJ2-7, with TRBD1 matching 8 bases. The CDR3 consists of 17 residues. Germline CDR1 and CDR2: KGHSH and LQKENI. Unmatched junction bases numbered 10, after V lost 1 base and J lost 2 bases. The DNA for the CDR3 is TGTGCCAGCTCACCACGCTCAGGGGGCTTGGGAACCTACGAGCAGTACTTC. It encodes CASSPRSGGLGTYEQYF.

The CDR3 DNA reads TGTGCCAGCAGTTTGAAACTAGTGAATGAGCAGTTCTTC. Its protein product is CASSLKLVNEQFF. This chain connects TRBV12-3 or TRBV12-4 to TRBJ2-1; weak D call: TRBD2 (5 bases). Trimming left V 3 bases short and J 7 bases short, with 10 bases between. This CDR3 contains 13 residues.

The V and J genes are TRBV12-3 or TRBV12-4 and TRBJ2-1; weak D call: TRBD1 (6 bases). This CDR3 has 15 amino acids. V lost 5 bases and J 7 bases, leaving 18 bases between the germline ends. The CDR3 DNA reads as TGTGCCAGCAGTGCCGGGGCACAGGGTTTAAATGAGCAGTTCTTC. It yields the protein CASSAGAQGLNEQFF.

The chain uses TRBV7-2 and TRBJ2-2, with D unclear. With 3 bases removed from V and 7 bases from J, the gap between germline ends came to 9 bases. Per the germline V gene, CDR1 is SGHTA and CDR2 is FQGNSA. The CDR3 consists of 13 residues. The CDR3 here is CASSLVVNGELFF. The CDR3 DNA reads TGTGCCAGCAGCTTGGTGGTAAACGGGGAGCTGTTTTTT.

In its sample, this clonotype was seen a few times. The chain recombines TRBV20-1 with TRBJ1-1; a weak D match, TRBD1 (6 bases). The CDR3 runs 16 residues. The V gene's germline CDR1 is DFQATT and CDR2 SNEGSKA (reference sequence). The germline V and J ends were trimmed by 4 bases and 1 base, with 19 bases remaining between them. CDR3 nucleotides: TGCAGTGCTAACACAGGGACAAACCTTAAGAACACTGAAGCTTTCTTT. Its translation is CSANTGTNLKNTEAFF.

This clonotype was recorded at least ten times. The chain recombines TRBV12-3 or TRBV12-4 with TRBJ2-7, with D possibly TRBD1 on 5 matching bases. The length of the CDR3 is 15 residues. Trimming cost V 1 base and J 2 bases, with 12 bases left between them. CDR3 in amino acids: CASSLGVQGTYEQYF. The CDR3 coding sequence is TGTGCCAGCAGTTTAGGGGTCCAGGGCACCTACGAGCAGTACTTC.

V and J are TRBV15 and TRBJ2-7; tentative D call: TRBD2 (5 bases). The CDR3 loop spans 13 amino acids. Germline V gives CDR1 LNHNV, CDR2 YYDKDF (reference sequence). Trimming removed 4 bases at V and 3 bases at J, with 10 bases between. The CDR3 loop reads CATSTSGDYEQYF. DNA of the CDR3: TGTGCCACCAGCACTTCCGGGGACTACGAGCAGTACTTC.

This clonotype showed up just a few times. The CDR3 DNA sequence: TGTGCCAGCAGCCAAGATGCCTTTGGCTACTCCAGCGAGCAGTACTTC. Amino acid sequence: CASSQDAFGYSSEQYF. The chain couples TRBV4-2 to TRBJ2-7; D not certain. Germline V lookup: CDR1 LGHNA, CDR2 YNFKEQ. V was pared by 0 bases and J by 6 bases, with 18 bases between. The CDR3 is made up of 16 amino acids.

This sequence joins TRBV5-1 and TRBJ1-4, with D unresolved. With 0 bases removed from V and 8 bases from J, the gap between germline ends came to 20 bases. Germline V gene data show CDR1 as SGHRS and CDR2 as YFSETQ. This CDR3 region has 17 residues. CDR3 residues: CASSLDFLGPPYEKLFF. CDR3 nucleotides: TGCGCCAGCAGCTTGGACTTTCTGGGTCCCCCATACGAAAAACTGTTTTTT.

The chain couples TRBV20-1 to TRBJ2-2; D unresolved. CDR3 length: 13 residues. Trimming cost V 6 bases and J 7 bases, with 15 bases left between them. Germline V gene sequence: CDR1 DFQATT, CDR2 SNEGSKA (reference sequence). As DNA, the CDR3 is TGCAGTGCGTCGGCCGTCCTGGTCGGGGAGCTGTTTTTT. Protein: CSASAVLVGELFF.

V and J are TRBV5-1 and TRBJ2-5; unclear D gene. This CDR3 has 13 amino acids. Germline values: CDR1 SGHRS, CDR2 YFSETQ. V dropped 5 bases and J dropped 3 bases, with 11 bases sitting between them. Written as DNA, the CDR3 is TGCGCCAGCAGAATGACCAGTGAAGAGACCCAGTACTTC. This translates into CASRMTSEETQYF.

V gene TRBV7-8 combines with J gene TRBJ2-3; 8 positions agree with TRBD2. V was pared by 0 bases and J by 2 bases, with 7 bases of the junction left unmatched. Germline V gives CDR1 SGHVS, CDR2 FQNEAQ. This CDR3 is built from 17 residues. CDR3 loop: CASSLAAGTRATDTQYF. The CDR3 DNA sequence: TGTGCCAGCAGCTTAGCGGCGGGGACTAGGGCCACAGATACGCAGTATTTT.

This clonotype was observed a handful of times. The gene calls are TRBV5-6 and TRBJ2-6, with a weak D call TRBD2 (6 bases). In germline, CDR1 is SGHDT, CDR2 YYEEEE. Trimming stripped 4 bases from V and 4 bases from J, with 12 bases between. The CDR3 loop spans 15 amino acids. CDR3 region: CASSNGGVGANVLTF. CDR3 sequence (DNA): TGTGCCAGCAGCAACGGAGGGGTAGGGGCCAACGTCCTGACTTTC.

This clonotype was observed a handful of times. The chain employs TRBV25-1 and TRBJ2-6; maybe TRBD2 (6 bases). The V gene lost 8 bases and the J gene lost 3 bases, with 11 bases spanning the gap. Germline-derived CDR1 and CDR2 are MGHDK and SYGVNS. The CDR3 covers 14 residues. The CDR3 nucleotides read TGTGCCAGCCGCGGGGCCTATGGGGCCAACGTCCTGACTTTC. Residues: CASRGAYGANVLTF.

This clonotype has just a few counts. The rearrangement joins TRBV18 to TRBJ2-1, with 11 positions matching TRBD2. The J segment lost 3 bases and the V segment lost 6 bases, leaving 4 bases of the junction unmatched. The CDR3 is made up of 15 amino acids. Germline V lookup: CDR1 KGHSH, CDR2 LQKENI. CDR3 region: CASSTGLADYNEQFF. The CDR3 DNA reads TGTGCCAGCTCTACGGGACTAGCGGACTACAATGAGCAGTTCTTC. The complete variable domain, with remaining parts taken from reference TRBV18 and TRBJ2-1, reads NAGVMQNPRHLVRRRGQEARLRCSPMKGHSHVYWYRQLPEEGLKFMVYLQKENIIDESGMPKERFSAEFPKEGPSILRIQQVVRGDSAAYFCASSTGLADYNEQFFGPGTRLTVL.